This entry lists 32 T cell receptor beta chains sequenced from one sample in a study of radiotherapy plus CTLA-4 blockade in lung cancer. The repertoire was sequenced with immunoSEQ multiplex PCR; TCRdb's copy has only in-frame clones and lacks some. The top ten clones hold 2.8% of a sample with about 97,000 clones, approximately 72% of them seen once. This material consisted of peripheral blood, taken from a patient treated with radiotherapy plus ipilimumab. The origin of the receptors is a human donor with non-small cell lung cancer who had a partial response to radiotherapy plus ipilimumab. Some clones in this sample may be carry-over from other donors' samples.

The V call is TRBV25-1, the J call TRBJ1-2; D is perhaps TRBD1 (6 bases). Germline CDR1 and CDR2: MGHDK and SYGVNS. Trimming pared 8 bases from V and 4 bases from J, leaving 20 bases between. The CDR3 contains 15 residues. CDR3 region: CASGGGRGRSYGYTF. The CDR3 bases are TGTGCCAGCGGCGGGGGACGGGGGCGTAGCTATGGCTACACCTTC.

The chain recombines TRBV7-2 with TRBJ2-3, with TRBD2 matching over 16 bases. The CDR3 has 18 amino acids. Trimming removed 0 bases from V and 6 bases from J; junction bases left unmatched: 6. Germline V gene sequence: CDR1 SGHTA, CDR2 FQGNSA. The CDR3 here is CASSLARGLAGGVDTQYF. In nucleotides, the CDR3 is TGTGCCAGCAGCTTAGCTCGGGGACTAGCGGGGGGGGTGGATACGCAGTATTTT.

This chain connects TRBV27 to TRBJ2-3, with 8 bases aligning to TRBD2. After removal of 6 bases from V and 8 bases from J, the junction contained 13 bases not matched to a gene. The CDR3 consists of 15 residues. In germline, CDR1 is MNHEY, CDR2 SMNVEV (reference sequence). CDR3 nucleotide sequence: TGTGCCAGCAGCTCACTAGCGGAGGGGCCGGGTACGCAGTATTTT. Translating gives CASSSLAEGPGTQYF.

CDR3 in amino acids: CASRLGGRSSYNEQFF. CDR3 sequence (DNA): TGTGCCAGTAGGCTAGGAGGGAGAAGCTCCTACAATGAGCAGTTCTTC. This rearrangement joins TRBV19 to TRBJ2-1, with D perhaps TRBD2 (6 bases). V was shortened by 6 bases and J by 0 bases, with 15 bases between the two germline ends. Germline lookup yields CDR1 LNHDA and CDR2 SQIVND (reference sequence). CDR3 length equals 16 residues.

The chain employs TRBV5-1 and TRBJ2-2; 7 nucleotides align to TRBD1. In germline, CDR1 is SGHRS, CDR2 YFSETQ. This CDR3 region has 15 residues. Trimming cost V 5 bases and J 9 bases; bases outside gene matches: 13. The CDR3, as DNA: TGCGCCAGCAGTCTTGAATTGACAGGGAACAGGGAGCTGTTTTTT. It encodes CASSLELTGNRELFF.

Written as DNA, the CDR3 is TGTGCCAGCAGCAAAGTGCGGCTAGCGAGGGATTCTAGCACAGATACGCAGTATTTT. Its translation is CASSKVRLARDSSTDTQYF. This chain joins TRBV21-1 and TRBJ2-3; the table's TRBD2 call for D was not verified on the DNA. TRBV21-1 is a recognized pseudogene. The CDR3 spans 19 residues.

The DNA for the CDR3 is TGTGCCTGGAGTACACCCTTTCCTCTGTTCATGAACACTGAAGCTTTCTTT. Residues: CAWSTPFPLFMNTEAFF. The chain joins TRBV30 to TRBJ1-1; no definite D call. Per the germline V gene, CDR1 is GTSNPN and CDR2 is SVGIG (reference sequence). V was pared by 2 bases and J by 0 bases, with 19 bases between. This CDR3 has 17 amino acids.

A few counts support this clone. V usage is TRBV6-7 and J usage is TRBJ1-5, with 8 nucleotides matching TRBD1. TRBV6-7 is marked as an open reading frame, function uncertain. This CDR3 has 14 residues. The J segment lost 5 bases and the V segment lost 8 bases, leaving 8 bases of the junction unmatched. CDR3 sequence reads: CASPTGEKDQPQHF. The CDR3 DNA reads TGTGCCAGCCCGACAGGGGAAAAGGATCAGCCCCAGCATTTT.

The rearrangement joins TRBV7-2 to TRBJ2-7; D not certain. V was trimmed by 4 bases and J by 0 bases, leaving 10 bases between them. The CDR3 is 14 residues long. The germline gives CDR1 SGHTA, CDR2 FQGNSA. The chain's CDR3 is CASSSHRTSYEQYF. CDR3 bases: TGTGCCAGCAGCTCACACCGTACCTCCTACGAGCAGTACTTC.

This clone turned up a few times. This rearrangement joins TRBV14 to TRBJ1-4, with 9 bases lining up with TRBD1. Germline V gives CDR1 SGHDN, CDR2 FVKESK. CDR3 length: 13 residues. V shed 4 bases and J 10 bases; nucleotides not matched to a gene: 4. The CDR3 protein is CASSRRQGGKLFF. The CDR3 DNA reads TGTGCCAGCAGCCGAAGACAGGGGGGAAAACTGTTTTTT.

V is TRBV18 and J is TRBJ2-5, with 11 bases identical to TRBD2. This CDR3 comprises 15 residues. The V gene's germline CDR1 is KGHSH and CDR2 LQKENI. Germline trimming cut 0 bases from V and 7 bases from J; bases unmatched to any gene: 4. Here the CDR3 reads CASSPPGLAVGTQYF. The CDR3 bases are TGTGCCAGCTCACCACCGGGACTAGCGGTCGGGACCCAGTACTTC. The full variable domain, its missing parts supplied by reference TRBV18 and TRBJ2-5, is NAGVMQNPRHLVRRRGQEARLRCSPMKGHSHVYWYRQLPEEGLKFMVYLQKENIIDESGMPKERFSAEFPKEGPSILRIQQVVRGDSAAYFCASSPPGLAVGTQYFGPGTRLLVL.

This clone was detected only once. This chain links TRBV2 with TRBJ2-1, with 7 bases identical to TRBD2. Germline loops: CDR1 SNHLY, CDR2 FYNNEI. The CDR3 totals 13 residues. The junction had 4 bases not matched to a gene; V was cut back by 4 bases and J by 7 bases. The CDR3 nucleotides are TGTGCCAGCAGTGGACTAGCATGGAATGAGCAGTTCTTC. It yields the protein CASSGLAWNEQFF.

V usage is TRBV18 and J usage is TRBJ1-5; 7 bases align to TRBD1. The germline V gene has CDR1 KGHSH and CDR2 LQKENI. This CDR3 comprises 16 residues. Trimming removed 1 base from V and 0 bases from J; junction bases left unmatched: 3. The DNA of the CDR3 is TGTGCCAGCTCACCACAGGGGGCCGGTAGCAATCAGCCCCAGCATTTT. Its translation is CASSPQGAGSNQPQHF.

The chain links TRBV18 to TRBJ2-5; tentatively, D is TRBD1 (7 bases). Germline assignment: CDR1 KGHSH and CDR2 LQKENI. V shed 0 bases and J shed 2 bases, with 13 bases lying between them. CDR3 length equals 16 residues. CDR3: CASSPPGGQQQETQYF. The CDR3 bases are TGTGCCAGCTCACCACCGGGGGGACAGCAGCAAGAGACCCAGTACTTC. The full variable domain, its missing parts supplied by reference TRBV18 and TRBJ2-5, is NAGVMQNPRHLVRRRGQEARLRCSPMKGHSHVYWYRQLPEEGLKFMVYLQKENIIDESGMPKERFSAEFPKEGPSILRIQQVVRGDSAAYFCASSPPGGQQQETQYFGPGTRLLVL.

This rearrangement joins TRBV28 to TRBJ2-3; D is perhaps TRBD2 (5 bases). CDR1 is MDHEN and CDR2 is SYDVKM in the germline V gene. With 6 bases removed from V and 9 bases from J, the gap between germline ends came to 13 bases. This CDR3 contains 12 residues. In DNA, the CDR3 is TGTGCCAGCAGCCTCTCACTAGGGACGCAGTATTTT. Protein product: CASSLSLGTQYF.

The V and J genes are TRBV4-2 and TRBJ2-3, with 8 bases identical to TRBD2. The germline CDR1 and CDR2 sequences are LGHNA and YNFKEQ. V lost 1 base and J lost 2; bases outside the gene matches: 8. This CDR3 is built from 17 residues. The CDR3 DNA reads as TGTGCCAGCAGCCAAGGCGGTAGCGGGGAAACCACAGATACGCAGTATTTT. Amino acid sequence: CASSQGGSGETTDTQYF.

The rearrangement joins TRBV5-1 to TRBJ2-3; TRBD2 matches 7 bases. Germline assignment: CDR1 SGHRS and CDR2 YFSETQ. The CDR3 contains 15 residues. V dropped 2 bases and J dropped 3; count of bases not matched to a gene: 6. The CDR3 sequence is CASSFVAGVTDTQYF. In DNA form, the CDR3 reads TGCGCCAGCAGCTTTGTTGCGGGGGTTACAGATACGCAGTATTTT.

The sample holds a few counts of this clone. The chain has TRBV13 and TRBJ2-1; 13 bases match TRBD2. Germline assignment: CDR1 PRHDT and CDR2 FYEKMQ (reference sequence). There are 15 residues in the CDR3. After removal of 5 bases from V and 9 bases from J, the junction contained 7 bases not matched to a gene. CDR3 sequence (DNA): TGTGCCAGCAGCCAAGGGACTAGCGGGACCGGTGAGCAGTTCTTC. Its translation is CASSQGTSGTGEQFF. The variable domain in full, with the rest retrieved from reference TRBV13 and TRBJ2-1, is AAGVIQSPRHLIKEKRETATLKCYPIPRHDTVYWYQQGPGQDPQFLISFYEKMQSDKGSIPDRFSAQQFSDYHSELNMSSLELGDSALYFCASSQGTSGTGEQFFGPGTRLTVL.

Here the CDR3 DNA reads TGCGCCAGCAGCTTGGGCCGGGGACTAGCGGTTAACACCGGGGAGCTGTTTTTT. Encoded protein: CASSLGRGLAVNTGELFF. The chain couples TRBV5-1 to TRBJ2-2; 11 nucleotides line up with TRBD2. V gave up 0 bases and J gave up 2 bases; unmatched junction bases: 6. Germline V CDR1 and CDR2: SGHRS, YFSETQ. CDR3 size: 18 residues.

This chain joins TRBV18 and TRBJ1-6, with D tentatively TRBD1 (6 bases). The CDR3 loop spans 15 amino acids. Trimming took 1 base from V and 8 from J, leaving 12 bases between them. CDR1 and CDR2 (germline): KGHSH, LQKENI. CDR3 nucleotides: TGTGCCAGCTCACCACTCCAGGGGAAGGATTCACCCCTCCACTTT. This translates into CASSPLQGKDSPLHF.

The V gene is TRBV6-1, the J gene TRBJ2-3; 7 bases map to TRBD2. This CDR3 is 16 amino acids long. The junction had 9 bases not matched to a gene; V was cut back by 4 bases and J by 2 bases. Germline V gene data show CDR1 as MNHNS and CDR2 as SASEGT. CDR3 nucleotides: TGTGCCAGCAGTGCCCATGGGGGGGGATACACAGATACGCAGTATTTT. It encodes CASSAHGGGYTDTQYF.

The rearrangement uses TRBV18 and TRBJ2-1; 11 nucleotides align to TRBD1. CDR1 KGHSH and CDR2 LQKENI come from the germline V gene. V shed 4 bases and J 2 bases; nucleotides not matched to a gene: 4. This CDR3 is built from 16 residues. CDR3 region: CASSRRDRGTYNEQFF. CDR3 nucleotide sequence: TGTGCCAGCTCACGGCGGGACAGGGGGACCTACAATGAGCAGTTCTTC.

This chain uses TRBV7-2 with TRBJ2-5; D might be TRBD1 (5 bases). CDR1 is SGHTA, CDR2 FQGNSA, per germline. With 5 bases removed from V and 0 bases from J, the gap between germline ends came to 13 bases. The CDR3 has 15 residues. The CDR3 reads CASSHGQRYQETQYF. In DNA, the CDR3 is TGTGCCAGCAGCCACGGACAAAGGTACCAAGAGACCCAGTACTTC.

The chain links TRBV27 to TRBJ2-1; possibly TRBD2 for D (6 bases). The germline gives CDR1 MNHEY, CDR2 SMNVEV (reference sequence). Trimming stripped 4 bases from V and 7 bases from J, with 8 bases between. The CDR3 runs to 12 residues. This chain's CDR3 is CASSSAGNEQFF. The CDR3, as DNA: TGTGCCAGCAGTTCTGCGGGAAATGAGCAGTTCTTC.

This chain links TRBV7-9 with TRBJ1-2, with a possible D match to TRBD1 (5 bases). The CDR3 has 14 residues. V gave up 4 bases and J gave up 9 bases, with 18 bases separating them. Germline assignment: CDR1 SEHNR and CDR2 FQNEAQ (reference sequence). The CDR3 DNA reads TGTGCCAGCAGCTCCCTGGGGCTCGCACAGAGCTACACCTTC. The encoded protein is CASSSLGLAQSYTF.

This chain connects TRBV7-8 to TRBJ2-7, with TRBD2 matching 10 bases. CDR1 is SGHVS, CDR2 FQNEAQ, per germline. J gave up 2 bases and V 2 bases, and 6 bases lay outside the gene matches. The CDR3 sequence is 16 residues long. For the CDR3, the DNA is TGTGCCAGCAGCTTACTCGGGACTAGCGAGACCTACGAGCAGTACTTC. This translates into CASSLLGTSETYEQYF.

The chain links TRBV9 to TRBJ2-5; 7 positions match TRBD1. This CDR3 is built from 15 residues. CDR1 and CDR2 (germline): SGDLS, YYNGEE. V was clipped by 4 bases and J by 5 bases; unmatched bases: 11. The CDR3 protein is CASSRAQGRGETQYF. CDR3 sequence (DNA): TGTGCCAGCAGCAGAGCACAGGGGAGAGGGGAGACCCAGTACTTC.

This sequence joins TRBV11-3 and TRBJ2-1; D gene uncertain. The germline CDR1 and CDR2 sequences are SGHNT and YENEEA. There are 15 residues in the CDR3. V was cut by 7 bases and J by 0 bases, with 13 bases left in between. CDR3 bases: TGTGCCAGCACCCTATCGGGTATCTCCTACAATGAGCAGTTCTTC. Encoded protein: CASTLSGISYNEQFF.

J is TRBJ2-3 and V is TRBV4-3, with TRBD2 identical over 12 bases. Germline assignment: CDR1 LGHNA and CDR2 YSLEER. V shed 1 base and J 8 bases; nucleotides not matched to a gene: 4. The CDR3 has 15 residues. CDR3 bases: TGCGCCAGCAGCCAAGGACTAGCGGGGGAATTTACGCAGTATTTT. Encoded protein: CASSQGLAGEFTQYF.

As concerns this clone: The sample has other DNA sequences that encode this CDR3 too. V gene TRBV5-5 combines with J gene TRBJ2-1, with D perhaps TRBD1 (7 bases). V was clipped by 4 bases and J by 5 bases, with 13 bases between them. The CDR3 consists of 14 residues. Germline lookup yields CDR1 SGHKS and CDR2 YYEKEE (reference sequence). CDR3 sequence (DNA): TGTGCCAGCAGCCCGGCCAGGGGGGACAATGAGCAGTTCTTC. This sequence encodes CASSPARGDNEQFF.

The sample holds a few counts of this clone. V usage is TRBV13 and J usage is TRBJ2-5; D remains unclear. Germline CDR1 PRHDT, CDR2 FYEKMQ (reference sequence). V was shortened by 5 bases and J by 5 bases, with 6 bases between the two germline ends. CDR3 size: 11 residues. Here the CDR3 reads CASSPYETQYF. CDR3 bases: TGTGCCAGCAGCCCGTATGAGACCCAGTACTTC.

This clone came up a few times. V is TRBV7-2 and J is TRBJ1-2; D may be TRBD1 (6 bases). In germline, CDR1 is SGHTA, CDR2 FQGNSA. This CDR3 is built from 14 residues. Trimming left V 5 bases short and J 3 bases short, with 13 bases between. This CDR3 reads CASSQGAGDYGYTF. In nucleotides, the CDR3 is TGTGCCAGCAGCCAGGGAGCAGGGGACTATGGCTACACCTTC.